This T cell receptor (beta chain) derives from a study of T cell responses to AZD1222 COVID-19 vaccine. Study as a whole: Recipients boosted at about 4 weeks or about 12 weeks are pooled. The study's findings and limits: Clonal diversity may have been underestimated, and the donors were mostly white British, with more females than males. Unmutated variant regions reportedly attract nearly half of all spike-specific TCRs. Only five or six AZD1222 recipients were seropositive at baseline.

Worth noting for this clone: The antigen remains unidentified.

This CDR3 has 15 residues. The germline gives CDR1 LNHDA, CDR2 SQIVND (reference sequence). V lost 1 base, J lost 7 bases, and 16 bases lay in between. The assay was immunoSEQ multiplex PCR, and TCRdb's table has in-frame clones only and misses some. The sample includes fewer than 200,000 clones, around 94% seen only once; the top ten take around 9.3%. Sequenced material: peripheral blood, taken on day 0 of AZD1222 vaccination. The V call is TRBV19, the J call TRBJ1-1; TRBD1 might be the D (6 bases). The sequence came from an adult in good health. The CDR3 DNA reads TGTGCCAGTAGTATAGGGCCGGGGGCGAGTGGTGAAGCTTTCTTT. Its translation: CASSIGPGASGEAFF.